Sequencing of this TCR beta chain was carried out in a study of radiotherapy plus CTLA-4 blockade in lung cancer. Study details: Patients showed objective responses in under 20% of cases, and disease control was achieved by under 40%.

Here immunoSEQ multiplex PCR was the method, and the copy in TCRdb shows in-frame clones only, minus some. The data hold 45,000 to 60,000 clones, with 75% to 80% observed a single time. The CDR3 loop spans 14 amino acids. Germline V lookup: CDR1 MRHNA, CDR2 SNTAGT. V shed 7 bases and J 4 bases; nucleotides not matched to a gene: 5. Focal radiation plus CTLA-4 blockade with ipilimumab was given to patients with chemo-refractory metastatic non-small-cell lung cancer. The study, taken as a whole, reports: Radiotherapy plus ipilimumab was followed by expansion in blood of tumor-derived TCR clones.

This clone was counted once. What it binds is not known. The sample was peripheral blood, taken from a patient treated with radiotherapy plus ipilimumab. This rearrangement joins TRBV6-4 to TRBJ2-2, with 8 bases identical to TRBD2. This TCR came from a human donor with non-small cell lung cancer whose response to radiotherapy plus ipilimumab could not be evaluated. The CDR3 DNA follows: TGTGCCAGCAAGCGGGAGCGGGGCACCGGGGAGCTGTTTTTT. Its protein product is CASKRERGTGELFF.